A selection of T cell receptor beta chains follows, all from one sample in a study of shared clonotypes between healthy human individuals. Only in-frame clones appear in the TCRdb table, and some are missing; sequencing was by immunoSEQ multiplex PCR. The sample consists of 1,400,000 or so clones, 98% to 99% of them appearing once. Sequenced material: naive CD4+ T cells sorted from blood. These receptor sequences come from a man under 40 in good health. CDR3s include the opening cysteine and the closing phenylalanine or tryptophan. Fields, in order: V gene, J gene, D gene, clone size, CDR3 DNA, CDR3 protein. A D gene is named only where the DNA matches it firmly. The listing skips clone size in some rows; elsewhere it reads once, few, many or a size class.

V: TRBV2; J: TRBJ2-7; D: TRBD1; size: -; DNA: TGTGCCAGCGGGACAGCCTACGAGCAGTACTTC; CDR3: CASGTAYEQYF
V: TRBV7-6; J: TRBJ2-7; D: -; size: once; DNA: TGTGCCAGCAGCTTAGTCCGGGACTCATCCTACGAGCAGTACTTC; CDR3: CASSLVRDSSYEQYF
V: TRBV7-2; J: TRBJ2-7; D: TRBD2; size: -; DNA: TGTGCCAGCAGCTTAGTCAGCGGGGTTTACGAGCAGTACTTC; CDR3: CASSLVSGVYEQYF
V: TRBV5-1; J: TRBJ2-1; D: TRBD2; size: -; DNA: TGCGCCAGCAGCCCAGCCGGCCTAGCGGGAGGGCATCAGTTCTTC; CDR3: CASSPAGLAGGHQFF
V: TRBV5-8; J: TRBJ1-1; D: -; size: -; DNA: TGTGCCAGCAGCCCGGGGGGGATGCGGAACACTGAAGCTTTCTTT; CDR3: CASSPGGMRNTEAFF
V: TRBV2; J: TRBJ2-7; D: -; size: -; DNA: TGTGCCAGCAGTGGGGCTAGGCAGGATACCTACGAGCAGTACTTC; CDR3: CASSGARQDTYEQYF
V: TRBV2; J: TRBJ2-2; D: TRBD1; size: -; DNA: TGTGCCAGCAGGATGACAGGGGGCCTTCTTAACACCGGGGAGCTGTTTTTT; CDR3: CASRMTGGLLNTGELFF
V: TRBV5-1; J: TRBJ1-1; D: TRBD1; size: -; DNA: TGCGCCAGCAGTAAAGGGACAGGGGCCGGTCACACTGAAGCTTTCTTT; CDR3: CASSKGTGAGHTEAFF
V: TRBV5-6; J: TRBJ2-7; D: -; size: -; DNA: TGTGCCAGCAGCTTTAACTACGAGCAGTACTTC; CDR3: CASSFNYEQYF
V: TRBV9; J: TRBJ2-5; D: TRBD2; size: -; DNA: TGTGCCAGCAGCGCAAGGGGCTTTAGCGGGGTGTCCCAAGAGACCCAGTACTTC; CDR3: CASSARGFSGVSQETQYF
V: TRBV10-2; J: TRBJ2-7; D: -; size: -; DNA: TGCGCCAGCAGTTCCCGACTAGTCGCCGAGCAGTACTTC; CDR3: CASSSRLVAEQYF
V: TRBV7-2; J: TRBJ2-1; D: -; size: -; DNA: TGTGCCAGCAGCCCCGCGGGGGCCAATGAGCAGTTCTTC; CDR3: CASSPAGANEQFF
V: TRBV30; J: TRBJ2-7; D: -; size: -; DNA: TGTGCCTGGAGTAGGAAGGGTGACGAGCAGTACTTC; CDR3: CAWSRKGDEQYF
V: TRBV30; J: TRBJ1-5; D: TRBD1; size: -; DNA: TGTGCCTGGAAAACCGGACAGGGAAGCGGTCAGCCCCAGCATTTT; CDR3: CAWKTGQGSGQPQHF
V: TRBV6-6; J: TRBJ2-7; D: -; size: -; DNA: TGTGCCAGCAGTTTCGGGACCCCTCAAGGAGAGCAGTACTTC; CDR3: CASSFGTPQGEQYF
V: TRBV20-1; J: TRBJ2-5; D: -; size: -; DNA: TGCAGTGCTGGACTGGGAGAGACCCAGTACTTC; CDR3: CSAGLGETQYF
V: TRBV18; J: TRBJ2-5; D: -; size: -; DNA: TGTGCCAGCTCACCGGGGGCAGAGACCCAGTACTTC; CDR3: CASSPGAETQYF
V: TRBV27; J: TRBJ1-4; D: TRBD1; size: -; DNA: TGTGCCAGCAGTCCGTGGACAGGGTCTAGGGAAAAACTGTTTTTT; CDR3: CASSPWTGSREKLFF
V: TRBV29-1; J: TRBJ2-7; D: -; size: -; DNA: TGCAGTTCCAAGACGGGGTACGAGCAGTACTTC; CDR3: CSSKTGYEQYF
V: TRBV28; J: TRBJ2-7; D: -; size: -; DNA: TGTGCCAGCAGTTTACAGGTCTACGAGCAGTACTTC; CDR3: CASSLQVYEQYF
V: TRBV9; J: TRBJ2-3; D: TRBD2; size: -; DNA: TGTGCCAGCAGCGTAGCGTTCCTAGCGGCGGGCTCAGATACGCAGTATTTT; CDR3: CASSVAFLAAGSDTQYF